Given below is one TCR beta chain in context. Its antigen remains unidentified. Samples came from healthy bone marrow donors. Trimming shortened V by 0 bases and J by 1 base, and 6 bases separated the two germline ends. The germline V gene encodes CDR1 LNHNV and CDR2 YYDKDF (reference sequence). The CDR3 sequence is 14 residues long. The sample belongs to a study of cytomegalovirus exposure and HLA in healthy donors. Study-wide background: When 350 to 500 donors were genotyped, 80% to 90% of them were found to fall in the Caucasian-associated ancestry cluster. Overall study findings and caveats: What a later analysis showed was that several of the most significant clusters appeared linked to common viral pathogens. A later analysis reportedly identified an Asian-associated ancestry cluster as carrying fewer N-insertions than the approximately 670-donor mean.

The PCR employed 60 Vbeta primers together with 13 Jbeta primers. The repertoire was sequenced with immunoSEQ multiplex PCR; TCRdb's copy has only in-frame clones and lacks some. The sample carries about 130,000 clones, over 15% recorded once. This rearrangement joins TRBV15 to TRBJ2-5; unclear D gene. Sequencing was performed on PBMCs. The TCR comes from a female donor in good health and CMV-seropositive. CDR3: CATSRDPFQETQYF. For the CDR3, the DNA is TGTGCCACCAGCAGAGATCCCTTCCAAGAGACCCAGTACTTC.